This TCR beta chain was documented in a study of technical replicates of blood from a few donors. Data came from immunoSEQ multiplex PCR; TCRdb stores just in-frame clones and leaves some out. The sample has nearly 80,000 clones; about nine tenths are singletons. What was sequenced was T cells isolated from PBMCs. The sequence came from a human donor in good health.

CDR3 DNA sequence: TGTGCCAGCAGCAGGGGACAGAATGAAAAACTGTTTTTT. It specifies CASSRGQNEKLFF. This chain joins TRBV5-8 and TRBJ1-4, with TRBD1 identical over 7 bases. Germline CDR1 SGHTS, CDR2 YDEGEE. Unmatched junction bases numbered 2, after V lost 4 bases and J lost 5 bases. The CDR3 consists of 13 residues.